The next 7 T cell receptor beta chains were all read from a single sample in a study of cytomegalovirus exposure and HLA in healthy donors. 13 Jbeta primers and 60 Vbeta primers were used for the PCR. This table comes from immunoSEQ multiplex PCR, and its TCRdb copy is limited to in-frame clones, with some not included. The table includes around 150,000 clones, roughly 80% detected once. The sample consisted of PBMCs. The receptors here all came from a man aged 25-40 years in good health and CMV-seropositive.

The chain employs TRBV28 and TRBJ1-5; 7 nucleotides agree with TRBD1. V shed 4 bases and J 2 bases; nucleotides not matched to a gene: 8. The CDR3 extends over 16 amino acids. Germline V gene lookup returns CDR1 MDHEN and CDR2 SYDVKM. In DNA, the CDR3 is TGTGCCAGCAGTTCGGCCCAAACAGGGGGCAATCAGCCCCAGCATTTT. It specifies CASSSAQTGGNQPQHF.

The rearrangement links TRBV19 to TRBJ1-6; a possible D gene is TRBD1 (5 bases). Germline CDR1 reads LNHDA; CDR2 reads SQIVND (reference sequence). V shed 3 bases and J shed 12 bases, with 12 bases lying between them. The CDR3 is 13 amino acids. In DNA, the CDR3 is TGTGCCAGTAGTATGAGGGGAGGAGAACCCCTCCACTTT. Its protein is CASSMRGGEPLHF.

The chain joins TRBV6-1 to TRBJ2-1; 11 bases fit TRBD2. V lost 4 bases and J lost 4; bases outside the gene matches: 15. This CDR3 has 19 amino acids. Germline CDR1 reads MNHNS; CDR2 reads SASEGT. CDR3 amino acids: CASSGLGLAGGLLYNEQFF. CDR3 DNA sequence: TGTGCCAGCAGTGGACTTGGGCTAGCGGGGGGATTATTATACAATGAGCAGTTCTTC.

This chain joins TRBV10-3 and TRBJ2-3; D possibly corresponds to TRBD1 (5 bases). Trimming took 4 bases from V and 8 from J, leaving 10 bases between them. Germline V CDR1 and CDR2: ENHRY, SYGVKD. CDR3 length equals 12 residues. In nucleotides, the CDR3 is TGTGCCATCAGTGGGGGTCAGGGTACGCAGTATTTT. This sequence encodes CAISGGQGTQYF.

The CDR3 DNA sequence: TGTGCCAGCAAACCACCGGGCACTGAAGCTTTCTTT. Its translation: CASKPPGTEAFF. This chain joins TRBV6-1 and TRBJ1-1, with D unresolved. CDR1 MNHNS and CDR2 SASEGT come from the germline V gene. Trimming took off 7 bases at V and 4 bases at J, with 10 bases between the two ends. This CDR3 spans 12 amino acids.

V and J are TRBV25-1 and TRBJ2-5; D is perhaps TRBD2 (6 bases). Germline V CDR1 and CDR2: MGHDK, SYGVNS. CDR3 length: 13 amino acids. Trimming cost V 8 bases and J 1 base, with 11 bases left between them. CDR3 sequence: CASSMGGQETQYF. As DNA, the CDR3 is TGTGCCAGCTCCATGGGGGGCCAAGAGACCCAGTACTTC.

CDR3 bases: TGTGCCAGCAGCCTAGGACAGATTAACTATGGCTACACCTTC. Translating gives CASSLGQINYGYTF. The J gene is TRBJ1-2, the V gene TRBV5-6; TRBD1 might be the D (6 bases). The CDR3 consists of 14 residues. V lost 4 bases and J 1 base, leaving 11 bases between the germline ends. From germline, CDR1 is SGHDT and CDR2 YYEEEE.